This T cell receptor (beta chain) was profiled in a study of blood T cell repertoires in COVID-19. About the study: Collection of acute and convalescent COVID-19 samples took place in the United States, Italy and Spain. T cells, B-cell-depleted T cells, or PBMCs supplied cDNA or gDNA.

In the authors' methods: For nucleated cells, counts were estimated from reference gene primer amplification. TCRdb's table, derived via immunoSEQ multiplex PCR, lists solely in-frame clones and lacks some. V and J calls and clone size follow that table, whereas D and trimming were derived from the DNA. The sample records over 12,000 clones, around 85% being singletons. This TCR was sampled from a human donor in a cohort sampled during active COVID-19. Specimen: peripheral blood.

Here the CDR3 reads CASSLGYSGNEQFF. CDR3 in DNA: TGTGCCAGCAGCTTAGGCTATTCGGGCAATGAGCAGTTCTTC. This chain uses TRBV7-9 with TRBJ2-1; D remains ambiguous. This CDR3 spans 14 amino acids. Trimming left V 1 base short and J 6 bases short, with 10 bases between. Germline CDR1 SEHNR, CDR2 FQNEAQ (reference sequence).